This entry lists 25 T cell receptor beta chains sequenced from one sample in a study of T-cell reconstitution after alpha-beta-depleted transplantation in children. Preparing the TCRbeta library involved the use of unique molecular identifiers. TCRdb re-called the PCR reads through MiXCR, storing one row per CDR3 protein. The top ten hold just over 2% of the sample, which has around 450,000 distinct CDR3 sequences, roughly a tenth seen once. The source material was PBMCs, sampled before TCRalphabeta/CD19-depleted stem cell transplant. The origin of the receptors is a child aged 2 to 10 with inherited bone marrow failure, due to receive a stem cell transplant.

This rearrangement joins TRBV4-3 to TRBJ2-3; maybe TRBD1 (6 bases). From germline, CDR1 is LGHNA and CDR2 YSLEER. V dropped 2 bases and J dropped 4 bases, with 13 bases sitting between them. The CDR3 runs 15 residues. The CDR3 DNA reads TGCGCCAGCAGCCAATTTGAGGGGGTCGCAGATACGCAGTATTTT. This gives the protein CASSQFEGVADTQYF.

This clonotype has at least ten counts. V and J are TRBV11-2 and TRBJ2-7, with D possibly matching TRBD1 (6 bases). The length of the CDR3 is 14 residues. Germline CDR1 and CDR2: SGHAT and FQNNGV. Trimming stripped 4 bases from V and 0 bases from J, with 10 bases between. Written as DNA, the CDR3 is TGTGCCAGCAGCTACAGGGCGAGCTCCTACGAGCAGTACTTC. This codes for CASSYRASSYEQYF.

With respect to this clonotype: The germline gene is not matched at one end of the junction; a read error may be the cause. The CDR3 sequence is CASSYGAQGTQYF. The CDR3 DNA is TGTGCCAGCAGTTACGGGGCGCAAGGGACCCAGTACTTC. V and J are TRBV6-2 or TRBV6-3 and TRBJ2-5, with a weak D call TRBD1 (5 bases). Looked up from germline, CDR1 is MNHEY and CDR2 is SVGEGT. This CDR3 is 13 amino acids long.

This clonotype was detected many times. The genes are TRBV7-9 and TRBJ2-5; D might be TRBD2 (6 bases). CDR1 and CDR2 from the germline V gene are SEHNR and FQNEAQ (reference sequence). The CDR3 extends over 12 amino acids. V lost 5 bases and J lost 5, with 9 bases in between. CDR3 sequence reads: CASSQDYETQYF. CDR3 bases: TGTGCCAGCAGCCAGGACTATGAGACCCAGTACTTC.

There are many counts of this clonotype. The rearrangement uses TRBV12-3 or TRBV12-4 and TRBJ1-5, with D perhaps TRBD1 (6 bases). The CDR3 runs 15 residues. Trimming took off 6 bases at V and 0 bases at J, with 12 bases between the two ends. DNA of the CDR3: TGTGCCAGCAGCGCTAGACAGGCTAGCAATCAGCCCCAGCATTTT. Its translation: CASSARQASNQPQHF.

This clonotype was seen at least ten times. V gene TRBV2 combines with J gene TRBJ2-1, with D possibly matching TRBD2 (6 bases). The CDR3 length is 12 residues. CDR1 SNHLY and CDR2 FYNNEI come from the germline V gene. Trimming pared 7 bases from V and 6 bases from J, leaving 10 bases between. CDR3: CASIRLVNEQFF. CDR3 nucleotides: TGTGCCAGCATAAGACTAGTCAATGAGCAGTTCTTC.

This clonotype was counted ten times or more. The chain employs TRBV12-3 or TRBV12-4 and TRBJ2-7; 9 nucleotides agree with TRBD2. The V gene end was trimmed by 5 bases and the J gene end by 3 bases; junction bases not matched to a gene: 11. The CDR3 contains 16 residues. The CDR3 DNA sequence: TGTGCCAGCAGTCCGCCGCGGGGGGGCAGGAACTACGAGCAGTACTTC. Translated: CASSPPRGGRNYEQYF.

Note on this clonotype: A single base separates this from a much larger clone, so it may be a read error. The genes are TRBV6-5 and TRBJ2-1; weak D call: TRBD2 (6 bases). Trimming took 5 bases from V and 12 from J, leaving 14 bases between them. The V gene's germline CDR1 is MNHEY and CDR2 SVGAGI. This CDR3 comprises 12 residues. Written as DNA, the CDR3 is TGTGCCAGCAGTATTTTAGTGGGAGGGCAGTTCTTC. This codes for CASSILVGGQFF.

This clonotype was counted many times. The chain employs TRBV5-1 and TRBJ2-1; D may be TRBD1 or TRBD2 (6 bases each). CDR3 length: 16 amino acids. Per germline, CDR1 SGHRS and CDR2 YFSETQ. V lost 3 bases and J lost 6, with 19 bases in between. CDR3: CASSSGAVTPLNEQFF. The CDR3 nucleotides are TGCGCCAGCAGCTCGGGGGCAGTGACCCCCCTCAATGAGCAGTTCTTC. The complete variable domain, with remaining parts taken from reference TRBV5-1 and TRBJ2-1, reads KAGVTQTPRYLIKTRGQQVTLSCSPISGHRSVSWYQQTPGQGLQFLFEYFSETQRNKGNFPGRFSGRQFSNSRSEMNVSTLELGDSALYLCASSSGAVTPLNEQFFGPGTRLTVL.

The chain carries TRBV12-3 or TRBV12-4 and TRBJ2-7, with 7 bases fitting TRBD1. V was pared by 8 bases and J by 6 bases, with 13 bases of the junction left unmatched. CDR3 length: 14 residues. CDR3 amino acids: CASASGTAPFEQYF. CDR3 nucleotides: TGTGCCAGCGCTTCGGGGACAGCGCCCTTCGAGCAGTACTTC.

This clonotype was counted ten times or more. The CDR3 reads CASTLLGGTAGELFF. The CDR3 nucleotides read TGTGCCAGCACTCTTCTGGGAGGAACTGCCGGGGAGCTGTTTTTT. The genes are TRBV27 and TRBJ2-2, with D possibly being TRBD2 (6 bases). The germline CDR1 and CDR2 sequences are MNHEY and SMNVEV (reference sequence). This CDR3 spans 15 amino acids. With 7 bases removed from V and 6 bases from J, the gap between germline ends came to 18 bases.

This chain uses TRBV7-2 with TRBJ2-3; the match to TRBD2 covers 8 bases. Germline V CDR1 and CDR2: SGHTA, FQGNSA. The CDR3 sequence is 16 residues long. V was pared by 1 base and J by 3 bases, with 6 bases of the junction left unmatched. DNA of the CDR3: TGTGCCAGCAGCTTAGTGGGCGGGAGGAGGACAGATACGCAGTATTTT. Its protein product is CASSLVGGRRTDTQYF.

V is TRBV9 and J is TRBJ2-7, with 8 bases lining up with TRBD1. V trimming: 1 base; J trimming: 7 bases; junction bases outside the gene matches: 10. The germline gives CDR1 SGDLS, CDR2 YYNGEE. The CDR3 covers 15 residues. CDR3 DNA sequence: TGTGCCAGCAGCGTAATGGCAGGGGGCGCCTGGGAGCAGTACTTC. Encoded protein: CASSVMAGGAWEQYF.

This clonotype was found many times. The chain links TRBV6-2 or TRBV6-3 to TRBJ2-7, with D perhaps matching TRBD1 (5 bases). There are 12 residues in the CDR3. Between the trimmed V and J ends, which lost 6 bases and 3 bases, there was a span of 9 bases. Germline lookup yields CDR1 MNHEY and CDR2 SVGEGT. CDR3: CASSTGYYEQYF. The CDR3 DNA reads as TGTGCCAGCAGCACAGGTTACTACGAGCAGTACTTC.

This clonotype was detected ten times or more. This chain connects TRBV5-6 to TRBJ2-1; maybe TRBD2 (6 bases). CDR1 and CDR2 (germline): SGHDT, YYEEEE. This CDR3 region has 17 residues. Trimming removed 5 bases from V and 7 bases from J, with 25 bases in between. CDR3 region: CASREGQRTGVANEQFF. CDR3 sequence (DNA): TGTGCCAGCAGAGAGGGTCAAAGAACGGGAGTAGCGAATGAGCAGTTCTTC. Together with reference TRBV5-6 and TRBJ2-1, the CDR3 gives the full variable domain: DAGVTQSPTHLIKTRGQQVTLRCSPKSGHDTVSWYQQALGQGPQFIFQYYEEEERQRGNFPDRFSGHQFPNYSSELNVNALLLGDSALYLCASREGQRTGVANEQFFGPGTRLTVL.

There are many counts of this clonotype. The chain joins TRBV12-3 or TRBV12-4 to TRBJ2-5, with unresolved D. This CDR3 region has 14 residues. Trimming shortened V by 6 bases and J by 2 bases, and 13 bases separated the two germline ends. CDR3 protein: CASSPSVLQETQYF. Here the CDR3 DNA reads TGTGCCAGCAGCCCCTCGGTACTGCAAGAGACCCAGTACTTC.

In this sample, this clonotype turned up many times. The chain employs TRBV20-1 and TRBJ2-1, with 10 bases fitting TRBD2. Germline V gene data show CDR1 as DFQATT and CDR2 as SNEGSKA (reference sequence). The CDR3 is made up of 15 amino acids. With 5 bases clipped from V and 6 bases from J, the junction kept 10 bases outside the gene matches. This CDR3 is CSADAGTSAGNEQFF. In DNA form, the CDR3 reads TGCAGTGCTGATGCCGGGACTAGCGCGGGCAATGAGCAGTTCTTC.

This clonotype appeared many times. The rearrangement uses TRBV6-2 or TRBV6-3 and TRBJ2-1; the D is unclear. CDR1 and CDR2 from the germline V gene are MNHEY and SVGEGT. The V gene lost 3 bases and the J gene lost 3 bases, with 9 bases spanning the gap. CDR3 size: 14 residues. The CDR3 DNA reads as TGTGCCAGCAGTTATCGTGGATTCTACAATGAGCAGTTCTTC. It encodes CASSYRGFYNEQFF.

The sample holds many counts of this clonotype. The chain carries TRBV29-1 and TRBJ2-1; TRBD2 agrees at 14 bases. This CDR3 has 15 amino acids. The V gene's germline CDR1 is SQVTM and CDR2 ANQGSEA. Trimming took 3 bases from V and 3 from J; bases not matched to a gene: 1. DNA of the CDR3: TGCAGCGTTGAGGGGACTAGCGGGGGCTACAATGAGCAGTTCTTC. Translated: CSVEGTSGGYNEQFF.

The rearrangement uses TRBV24-1 and TRBJ1-5; unclear D gene. This CDR3 region has 12 residues. Looked up from germline, CDR1 is KGHDR and CDR2 is SFDVKD. V was pared by 3 bases and J by 9 bases, with 8 bases between. Here the CDR3 reads CATSDGIGPQHF. The CDR3, as DNA: TGTGCCACCAGTGATGGGATCGGGCCCCAGCATTTT.

This clonotype was seen at least ten times. The CDR3 protein is CASISGTSGRDTQYF. CDR3 nucleotide sequence: TGTGCCAGCATTTCCGGGACTAGCGGGAGGGATACGCAGTATTTT. V is TRBV27 and J is TRBJ2-3; 15 bases align to TRBD2. V dropped 7 bases and J dropped 6; count of bases not matched to a gene: 5. The CDR3 runs to 15 residues. CDR1 and CDR2 from the germline V gene are MNHEY and SMNVEV (reference sequence).

The rearrangement uses TRBV19 and TRBJ2-5, with D hard to call. The germline V gene encodes CDR1 LNHDA and CDR2 SQIVND (reference sequence). CDR3 length equals 15 residues. V lost 0 bases and J 2 bases, leaving 10 bases between the germline ends. In DNA form, the CDR3 reads TGTGCCAGTAGTATAGATCGGATGGGACAAGAGACCCAGTACTTC. Protein: CASSIDRMGQETQYF.

This clonotype has just a few counts. J is TRBJ2-3 and V is TRBV11-2; no clear D gene. CDR3 length equals 17 residues. With 7 bases removed from V and 0 bases from J, the gap between germline ends came to 20 bases. Germline CDR1 reads SGHAT; CDR2 reads FQNNGV. CDR3 in DNA: TGTGCCAGCACCGCCCTCGGACCACCCTTTAGCACAGATACGCAGTATTTT. It yields the protein CASTALGPPFSTDTQYF.

The V gene is TRBV5-6, the J gene TRBJ2-7, with D unresolved. Trimming stripped 1 base from V and 2 bases from J, with 13 bases between. Germline V gene sequence: CDR1 SGHDT, CDR2 YYEEEE. This CDR3 spans 15 amino acids. The CDR3 reads CASSLSLGHTYEQYF. CDR3 nucleotides: TGTGCCAGCAGCTTGTCGCTAGGGCATACCTACGAGCAGTACTTC.

This clonotype occurred a few times. The gene calls are TRBV20-1 and TRBJ1-2; perhaps TRBD1 as D (6 bases). CDR3 length: 14 amino acids. V gave up 3 bases and J gave up 0 bases, with 11 bases separating them. The germline CDR1 and CDR2 sequences are DFQATT and SNEGSKA (reference sequence). The CDR3: CSARPGTTNYGYTF. The CDR3 region has the DNA TGCAGTGCTAGGCCTGGGACAACTAACTATGGCTACACCTTC.